A selection of T cell receptor beta chains follows, all from one sample in a study of T cell responses to AZD1222 COVID-19 vaccine. The protocol was immunoSEQ multiplex PCR, while the TCRdb copy is restricted to in-frame clones and leaves out a portion. The profile shows about 170,000 clones, about nine tenths of them singletons. The sample in question was peripheral blood, obtained on day 0 of AZD1222 vaccination. These TCRs come from an adult in good health. Each CDR3 is given with its conserved first and last residue. D genes are given only for firm matches. Part of the rows lack a size; the others show once, few, many or a class for expanded clones.

CDR3 length: 13; V gene: TRBV21-1; J gene: TRBJ1-4; clone size: once; D gene: NA; CDR3 protein: CASSKENNEKLFF; CDR3 DNA: TGTGCCAGCAGCAAAGAGAATAATGAAAAACTGTTTTTT
CDR3 length: 13; V gene: TRBV19; J gene: TRBJ1-2; clone size: NA; D gene: TRBD1; CDR3 protein: CASMSGQVYGYTF; CDR3 DNA: TGTGCCAGTATGTCGGGACAGGTCTATGGCTACACCTTC
CDR3 length: 12; V gene: TRBV19; J gene: TRBJ1-4; clone size: NA; D gene: NA; CDR3 protein: CASKAPNEKLFF; CDR3 DNA: TGTGCCAGTAAGGCCCCGAATGAAAAACTGTTTTTT
CDR3 length: 15; V gene: TRBV9; J gene: TRBJ1-3; clone size: NA; D gene: NA; CDR3 protein: CASSPDVSSGNTIYF; CDR3 DNA: TGTGCCAGCAGCCCGGACGTTAGCTCCGGAAACACCATATATTTT
CDR3 length: 15; V gene: TRBV27; J gene: TRBJ2-1; clone size: NA; D gene: NA; CDR3 protein: CASLGLLQGYNEQFF; CDR3 DNA: TGTGCCAGCCTAGGTTTACTCCAGGGATACAATGAGCAGTTCTTC
CDR3 length: 16; V gene: TRBV24-1; J gene: TRBJ1-1; clone size: NA; D gene: NA; CDR3 protein: CATSDSPRTKTPEAFF; CDR3 DNA: TGTGCCACCAGTGATTCCCCTAGGACGAAAACTCCTGAAGCTTTCTTT
CDR3 length: 12; V gene: TRBV19; J gene: TRBJ1-1; clone size: NA; D gene: NA; CDR3 protein: CASSIGETEAFF; CDR3 DNA: TGTGCCAGTAGTATTGGAGAGACTGAAGCTTTCTTT
CDR3 length: 14; V gene: TRBV6-5; J gene: TRBJ1-5; clone size: NA; D gene: NA; CDR3 protein: CASRPPGSNQPQHF; CDR3 DNA: TGTGCCAGCAGACCCCCCGGGAGCAATCAGCCCCAGCATTTT
CDR3 length: 14; V gene: TRBV6-5; J gene: TRBJ1-3; clone size: NA; D gene: NA; CDR3 protein: CASSRRGSENTIYF; CDR3 DNA: TGTGCCAGCAGCCGCCGGGGGTCGGAAAACACCATATATTTT
CDR3 length: 14; V gene: TRBV5-1; J gene: TRBJ2-7; clone size: few; D gene: TRBD1; CDR3 protein: CASSLAQGAYEQYF; CDR3 DNA: TGCGCCAGCAGCTTGGCCCAGGGGGCTTACGAGCAGTACTTC
CDR3 length: 14; V gene: TRBV9; J gene: TRBJ2-5; clone size: once; D gene: NA; CDR3 protein: CASSVGFARETQYF; CDR3 DNA: TGTGCCAGCAGCGTAGGTTTTGCGAGGGAGACCCAGTACTTC
CDR3 length: 14; V gene: TRBV7-8; J gene: TRBJ1-2; clone size: once; D gene: TRBD1; CDR3 protein: CASSGQATNYGYTF; CDR3 DNA: TGTGCCAGCAGCGGACAGGCAACTAACTATGGCTACACCTTC